Detailed here is one TCR beta chain. The data derive from a study of blood T cell repertoires in COVID-19. Overall study context: Samples of COVID-19 (acute and convalescent) were obtained from the United States, Italy and Spain. T cells, B-cell-depleted T cells, or PBMCs supplied cDNA or gDNA.

The V end lost 5 bases, the J end lost 2 bases, and 13 bases lay between the germline ends. Germline V lookup: CDR1 MDHEN, CDR2 SYDVKM. CDR3 size: 15 residues. In the study's own analysis: For nucleated cells, counts were estimated from reference gene primer amplification. Profiling relied on immunoSEQ multiplex PCR, and the TCRdb table lists in-frame clones only, not all of them. V and J calls and clone size are given by that table; D and trimming were obtained from the DNA. Of about 190,000 clones listed, around 79% were seen once; the top ten hold approximately 15%. The clonotype was recovered from a man in his sixties with active or convalescent COVID-19. The chain recombines TRBV28 with TRBJ1-5; maybe TRBD1 (6 bases). The sample taken for sequencing was peripheral blood. The CDR3 here is CASSRQVRGNQPQHF. CDR3 nucleotide sequence: TGTGCCAGCAGTCGACAGGTTAGGGGCAATCAGCCCCAGCATTTT.